The TCR beta chain described here comes from a study of identical twins. TCRdb recomputed calls from the 5' RACE reads with MiXCR, one row per CDR3 protein. The sample holds 400,000 to 550,000 distinct CDR3 sequences; more than 20% are singletons and the top ten take about 2.7%. Trimming took off 6 bases at V and 5 bases at J, with 15 bases between the two ends. The CDR3 covers 14 residues. These data are also associated with another study on T cells expressing NK-cell markers.

V is TRBV12-3 or TRBV12-4 and J is TRBJ2-3, with D perhaps given as TRBD1 or TRBD2 (6 bases each). Sequencing used CD4+ T cells sorted from blood. The TCR was taken from a woman aged 18-29 years in good health. The CDR3 DNA reads as TGTGCCAGCAGACCGACGGGGGCTAAAGATACGCAGTATTTT. Its translation is CASRPTGAKDTQYF.